The 30 T cell receptor beta chains given below trace back to one sample, sequenced in a study of blood T cell repertoires in COVID-19. The table came from immunoSEQ multiplex PCR; TCRdb's copy has only in-frame clones and leaves some out. This sample has under 200,000 clones; 80% to 90% occur once, and the top ten carry around 7.7%. Sequenced: peripheral blood. These receptors were collected from a man in his forties who had recovered from COVID-19.

The J gene is TRBJ2-2, the V gene TRBV7-6; TRBD1 is a possible D gene (6 bases). The germline CDR1 and CDR2 sequences are SGHVS and FNYEAQ. There are 14 residues in the CDR3. Trimming took off 5 bases at V and 1 base at J, with 8 bases between the two ends. Here the CDR3 DNA reads TGTGCCAGCAGCCCGACAGGGAACACCGGGGAGCTGTTTTTT. Residues: CASSPTGNTGELFF.

This clone appeared once. The rearrangement links TRBV4-1 to TRBJ2-7; no clear D. This CDR3 spans 16 amino acids. Trimming shortened V by 2 bases and J by 3 bases, and 17 bases separated the two germline ends. The germline CDR1 and CDR2 sequences are MGHRA and YSYEKL. The CDR3 sequence is CASSQSTGSAFYEQYF. In DNA, the CDR3 is TGCGCCAGCAGCCAATCCACCGGGTCGGCCTTCTACGAGCAGTACTTC.

This clone was seen a single time. The rearrangement joins TRBV11-3 to TRBJ2-3, with TRBD2 matching over 11 bases. Germline loops: CDR1 SGHNT, CDR2 YENEEA. The CDR3 covers 14 residues. The V segment lost 6 bases and the J segment 6 bases; nucleotides outside the gene matches: 5. The CDR3 bases are TGTGCCAGCAGGGCTAGCGGGGGGTCGGATACGCAGTATTTT. Its protein product is CASRASGGSDTQYF.

This clone appeared a few times. The rearrangement uses TRBV30 and TRBJ2-1; D may be TRBD2 (5 bases). The CDR3 totals 14 residues. The ends were cut back, 0 bases at V and 13 bases at J, with 19 bases in the middle. Germline CDR1 reads GTSNPN; CDR2 reads SVGIG (reference sequence). CDR3 sequence reads: CAWSVTPLATSQFF. CDR3 coding DNA: TGTGCCTGGAGTGTAACCCCCCTAGCTACTAGTCAGTTCTTC. The full variable domain, completed using reference TRBV30 and TRBJ2-1, is SQTIHQWPATLVQPVGSPLSLECTVEGTSNPNLYWYRQAAGRGLQLLFYSVGIGQISSEVPQNLSASRPQDRQFILSSKKLLLSDSGFYLCAWSVTPLATSQFFGPGTRLTVL.

This sequence joins TRBV20-1 and TRBJ1-6; no definite D call. V lost 3 bases and J 0 bases, leaving 3 bases between the germline ends. This CDR3 comprises 13 residues. CDR1 and CDR2 from the germline V gene are DFQATT and SNEGSKA (reference sequence). The CDR3 spells CSASRSYNSPLHF. CDR3 bases: TGCAGTGCTAGTCGCTCCTATAATTCACCCCTCCACTTT.

The gene calls are TRBV27 and TRBJ1-3, with TRBD1 identical over 8 bases. Looked up from germline, CDR1 is MNHEY and CDR2 is SMNVEV (reference sequence). V shed 3 bases, J shed 3 bases, and the junction held 1 base outside the gene matches. This CDR3 comprises 14 residues. CDR3 amino acids: CASSLTGDGNTIYF. CDR3 DNA: TGTGCCAGCAGTTTGACAGGGGATGGAAACACCATATATTTT.

The rearrangement links TRBV5-4 to TRBJ1-2, with TRBD1 matching 7 bases. The CDR3 spans 16 residues. Germline CDR1 is SGHNT and CDR2 is YYREEE (reference sequence). The J segment lost 5 bases and the V segment lost 0 bases, leaving 10 bases of the junction unmatched. CDR3: CASSLAGAGQMYGYTF. The CDR3 DNA follows: TGTGCCAGCAGCTTGGCCGGCGCGGGACAGATGTATGGCTACACCTTC.

This chain uses TRBV5-1 with TRBJ2-2; D possibly corresponds to TRBD2 (5 bases). V was pared by 0 bases and J by 4 bases, with 13 bases between. Germline CDR1 is SGHRS and CDR2 is YFSETQ. This CDR3 region has 16 residues. CDR3 region: CASSLGETPVTGELFF. DNA for the CDR3: TGCGCCAGCAGCTTGGGGGAGACTCCGGTCACCGGGGAGCTGTTTTTT.

V gene TRBV5-6 combines with J gene TRBJ2-2; D gene ambiguous. The CDR3 totals 14 residues. V lost 0 bases to trimming and J lost 3 bases, with 6 bases between them. Germline-derived CDR1 and CDR2 are SGHDT and YYEEEE. The CDR3 spells CASSLDGDTGELFF. Here the CDR3 DNA reads TGTGCCAGCAGCTTGGACGGTGACACCGGGGAGCTGTTTTTT.

Here the CDR3 DNA reads TGTGCCAGCTCACCACTTGATTCGACTCTGAGGAATGGCTACACCTTC. Its translation is CASSPLDSTLRNGYTF. The gene calls are TRBV18 and TRBJ1-2; D not certain. Germline V CDR1 and CDR2: KGHSH, LQKENI. Trimming took off 1 base at V and 6 bases at J, with 18 bases between the two ends. This CDR3 has 16 residues.

The chain couples TRBV2 to TRBJ1-2; D remains unclear. CDR1 is SNHLY and CDR2 is FYNNEI in the germline V gene. The CDR3 runs 19 residues. Trimming cost V 5 bases and J 2 bases, with 27 bases left between them. The CDR3 nucleotides read TGTGCCAGCAGTTCCCAGATCCCCAGGAGGGCTACTTCCAACTATGGCTACACCTTC. Protein product: CASSSQIPRRATSNYGYTF.

The rearrangement uses TRBV7-9 and TRBJ1-3; tentative D call: TRBD1 (5 bases). The germline V gene encodes CDR1 SEHNR and CDR2 FQNEAQ (reference sequence). The CDR3 is 15 residues long. Between the trimmed V and J ends, which lost 5 bases and 0 bases, there was a span of 11 bases. The CDR3 bases are TGTGCCAGCAGCCATTCTGACAGCTCTGGAAACACCATATATTTT. Encoded protein: CASSHSDSSGNTIYF.

The chain recombines TRBV10-3 with TRBJ2-3; the match to TRBD2 covers 11 bases. The CDR3 sequence is 13 residues long. CDR1 and CDR2 (germline): ENHRY, SYGVKD. V shed 9 bases, J shed 4 bases, and the junction held 3 bases outside the gene matches. CDR3 amino acids: CAIPSGGSDTQYF. The CDR3 bases are TGTGCCATACCTAGCGGGGGGTCAGATACGCAGTATTTT.

As regards this clone: The sample contains more than one DNA sequence encoding this CDR3. The CDR3 loop reads CASSLDTNTGELFF. DNA of the CDR3: TGCGCCAGCAGCTTAGACACGAACACCGGGGAGCTGTTTTTT. V usage is TRBV5-1 and J usage is TRBJ2-2; no definite D call. The germline gives CDR1 SGHRS, CDR2 YFSETQ. The V end was cut by 2 bases, the J end by 0 bases, with 5 bases between. CDR3 length: 14 residues.

The V call is TRBV5-4, the J call TRBJ2-1; 8 bases line up with TRBD1. CDR1 SGHNT and CDR2 YYREEE come from the germline V gene (reference sequence). This CDR3 contains 14 residues. Trimming cost V 3 bases and J 8 bases; bases outside gene matches: 7. The CDR3 spells CASSSLKDRDEQFF. The CDR3 DNA reads TGTGCCAGCAGCTCCTTAAAGGACAGGGATGAGCAGTTCTTC.

The chain has TRBV18 and TRBJ2-1, with D perhaps matching TRBD2 (5 bases). CDR1 and CDR2 (germline): KGHSH, LQKENI. V was pared by 5 bases and J by 6 bases, with 14 bases between. The CDR3 is 14 amino acids. CDR3 coding DNA: TGTGCCAGCTCATCGTCGACGGACTCCAATGAGCAGTTCTTC. Its translation: CASSSSTDSNEQFF. Using reference TRBV18 and TRBJ2-1 for the parts outside the CDR3, the full variable domain is NAGVMQNPRHLVRRRGQEARLRCSPMKGHSHVYWYRQLPEEGLKFMVYLQKENIIDESGMPKERFSAEFPKEGPSILRIQQVVRGDSAAYFCASSSSTDSNEQFFGPGTRLTVL.

The V gene is TRBV24-1, the J gene TRBJ2-5, with TRBD1 identical over 12 bases. Losses at the gene ends were 7 bases for V and 4 bases for J; bases not matched to a gene: 6. This CDR3 is 15 amino acids long. Germline V gene data show CDR1 as KGHDR and CDR2 as SFDVKD. CDR3 sequence: CATRSRDRGRETQYF. The CDR3 DNA is TGTGCCACCAGGTCCCGGGACAGGGGGCGAGAGACCCAGTACTTC.

The CDR3 region has the DNA TGTGCCAGCAGCTTAGGGGCTAGCGGGAGAGGTAGGGAGCAGTACTTC. Translating it yields CASSLGASGRGREQYF. The V gene is TRBV7-9, the J gene TRBJ2-7, with 10 bases aligning to TRBD2. Germline V lookup: CDR1 SEHNR, CDR2 FQNEAQ (reference sequence). The CDR3 contains 16 residues. Losses at the gene ends were 1 base for V and 7 bases for J; bases not matched to a gene: 10.

V usage is TRBV10-3 and J usage is TRBJ2-3; D not resolved. The germline V gene has CDR1 ENHRY and CDR2 SYGVKD. This CDR3 region has 12 residues. Trimming stripped 3 bases from V and 3 bases from J, with 4 bases between. The CDR3 here is CAISEATDTQYF. The CDR3 DNA is TGTGCCATCAGTGAAGCGACAGATACGCAGTATTTT.

Of note for this clone: This same CDR3 is encoded by further DNA sequences in the sample. The rearrangement uses TRBV7-2 and TRBJ2-1; the match to TRBD2 covers 8 bases. Trimming took 3 bases from V and 0 from J; bases not matched to a gene: 1. The germline V gene has CDR1 SGHTA and CDR2 FQGNSA. CDR3 length: 15 residues. CDR3 sequence: CASSLSGSSYNEQFF. DNA of the CDR3: TGTGCCAGCAGCTTGAGCGGGAGCTCCTACAATGAGCAGTTCTTC.

This clone appeared many times. V is TRBV28 and J is TRBJ2-1; 10 nucleotides align to TRBD2. Germline V lookup: CDR1 MDHEN, CDR2 SYDVKM. V was clipped by 5 bases and J by 1 base; unmatched bases: 17. The CDR3 loop spans 20 amino acids. CDR3 sequence (DNA): TGTGCCAGCAGTCCCCATGGAGGGGCTAGCGGGAGTGGGTCCTACAATGAGCAGTTCTTC. Protein sequence: CASSPHGGASGSGSYNEQFF.

This clone showed up just a few times. V gene TRBV5-4 combines with J gene TRBJ2-3; 7 positions match TRBD1. With 4 bases clipped from V and 3 bases from J, the junction kept 5 bases outside the gene matches. Germline CDR1 SGHNT, CDR2 YYREEE (reference sequence). The CDR3 contains 14 residues. The CDR3: CASSGGQRTDTQYF. The CDR3 DNA sequence: TGTGCCAGCAGCGGGGGACAGAGGACAGATACGCAGTATTTT. The full variable domain, its missing parts supplied by reference TRBV5-4 and TRBJ2-3, is ETGVTQSPTHLIKTRGQQVTLRCSSQSGHNTVSWYQQALGQGPQFIFQYYREEENGRGNFPPRFSGLQFPNYSSELNVNALELDDSALYLCASSGGQRTDTQYFGPGTRLTVL.

This clone was observed a single time. The chain joins TRBV10-3 to TRBJ2-2; a weak D match, TRBD2 (5 bases). Germline CDR1 reads ENHRY; CDR2 reads SYGVKD. V lost 6 bases and J lost 2, with 16 bases in between. The CDR3 covers 16 residues. The CDR3 DNA follows: TGTGCCATCAGCCCCGGACTCACCCTAAACACCGGGGAGCTGTTTTTT. As protein: CAISPGLTLNTGELFF.

The J gene is TRBJ1-2, the V gene TRBV29-1; 9 bases line up with TRBD1. The CDR3 is made up of 15 amino acids. Trimming removed 7 bases from V and 3 bases from J; junction bases left unmatched: 12. The V gene's germline CDR1 is SQVTM and CDR2 ANQGSEA. CDR3 sequence (DNA): TGCAGCGCCGCCCTGCGGACAGGGGTTTACTATGGCTACACCTTC. This sequence encodes CSAALRTGVYYGYTF.

This clone was seen once. The rearrangement joins TRBV7-3 to TRBJ2-7; 11 nucleotides match TRBD1. V was clipped by 5 bases and J by 5 bases; unmatched bases: 5. Germline CDR1 reads SGHTA; CDR2 reads FQGTGA. The CDR3 sequence is 14 residues long. In nucleotides, the CDR3 is TGTGCCAGCAGCCAGGACAGGGGGCGCCACGAGCAGTACTTC. Translating gives CASSQDRGRHEQYF.

The chain has TRBV4-1 and TRBJ1-1; D is uncertain. Trimming stripped 4 bases from V and 4 bases from J, with 7 bases between. Germline lookup yields CDR1 MGHRA and CDR2 YSYEKL. The CDR3 has 12 amino acids. The CDR3 DNA reads as TGCGCCAGCAGCCGCCCAGGCACTGAAGCTTTCTTT. Residues: CASSRPGTEAFF.

The chain combines TRBV11-3 with TRBJ2-2, with D possibly TRBD2 on 6 matching bases. The V and J ends lost 5 bases and 2 bases respectively, with 9 bases between them. The length of the CDR3 is 14 residues. Germline V lookup: CDR1 SGHNT, CDR2 YENEEA. In DNA, the CDR3 is TGTGCCAGCAGCCCTGGACTAAACACCGGGGAGCTGTTTTTT. Its protein product is CASSPGLNTGELFF.

V and J are TRBV7-9 and TRBJ2-7, with 8 bases fitting TRBD1. CDR1 and CDR2 from the germline V gene are SEHNR and FQNEAQ (reference sequence). J was trimmed by 7 bases and V by 5 bases; bases with no gene match: 4. The CDR3 contains 12 residues. In DNA, the CDR3 is TGTGCCAGCAGCCGACAGGGGAGGGAGCAGTACTTC. It yields the protein CASSRQGREQYF. Filled out from reference TRBV7-9 and TRBJ2-7, the complete variable domain reads DTGVSQNPRHKITKRGQNVTFRCDPISEHNRLYWYRQTLGQGPEFLTYFQNEAQLEKSRLLSDRFSAERPKGSFSTLEIQRTEQGDSAMYLCASSRQGREQYFGPGTRLTVT.

The chain uses TRBV27 and TRBJ2-3; perhaps TRBD1 as D (6 bases). Trimming pared 1 base from V and 2 bases from J, leaving 10 bases between. CDR1 and CDR2 (germline): MNHEY, SMNVEV (reference sequence). CDR3 length: 15 residues. For the CDR3, the DNA is TGTGCCAGCAGTTTATTCTCAGGGGTCACAGATACGCAGTATTTT. Protein: CASSLFSGVTDTQYF.

In DNA form, the CDR3 reads TGTGCCAGCAGCATACTAGCGGGAGTGGGCGAGCAGTACTTC. Amino acids: CASSILAGVGEQYF. The chain carries TRBV7-9 and TRBJ2-7, with TRBD2 identical over 11 bases. The length of the CDR3 is 14 residues. Germline values: CDR1 SEHNR, CDR2 FQNEAQ (reference sequence). V lost 5 bases, J lost 6 bases, and 6 bases stayed unmatched.